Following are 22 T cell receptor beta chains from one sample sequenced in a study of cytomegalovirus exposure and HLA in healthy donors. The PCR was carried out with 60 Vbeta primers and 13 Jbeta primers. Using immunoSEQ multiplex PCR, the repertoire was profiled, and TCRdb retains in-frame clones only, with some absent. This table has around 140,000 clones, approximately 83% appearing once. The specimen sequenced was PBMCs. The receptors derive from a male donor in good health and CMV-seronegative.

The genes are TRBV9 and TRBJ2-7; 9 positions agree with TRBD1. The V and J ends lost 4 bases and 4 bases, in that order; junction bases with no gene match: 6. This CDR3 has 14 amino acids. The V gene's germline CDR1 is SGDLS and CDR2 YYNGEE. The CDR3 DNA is TGTGCCAGCAGCCCCCGGGACAGGGTATACGAGCAGTACTTC. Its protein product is CASSPRDRVYEQYF.

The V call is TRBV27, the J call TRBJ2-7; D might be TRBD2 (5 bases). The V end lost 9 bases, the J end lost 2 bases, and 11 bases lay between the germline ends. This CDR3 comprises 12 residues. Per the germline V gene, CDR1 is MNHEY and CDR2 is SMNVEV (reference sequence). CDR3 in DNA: TGTGCCAGTCGGGATACCCCCTACGAGCAGTACTTC. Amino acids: CASRDTPYEQYF.

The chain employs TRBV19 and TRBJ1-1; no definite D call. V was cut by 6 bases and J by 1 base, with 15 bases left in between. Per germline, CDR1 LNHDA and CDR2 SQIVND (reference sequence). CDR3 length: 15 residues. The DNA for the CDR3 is TGTGCCAGTAGCCTCGCTCACAGCGGGAACACTGAAGCTTTCTTT. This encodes CASSLAHSGNTEAFF.

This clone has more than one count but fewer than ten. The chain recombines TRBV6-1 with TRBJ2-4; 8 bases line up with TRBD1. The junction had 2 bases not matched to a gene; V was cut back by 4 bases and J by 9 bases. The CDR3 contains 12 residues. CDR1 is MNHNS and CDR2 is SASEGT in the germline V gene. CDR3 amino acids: CASSVGQAIQYF. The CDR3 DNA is TGTGCCAGCAGTGTGGGACAGGCCATTCAGTACTTC.

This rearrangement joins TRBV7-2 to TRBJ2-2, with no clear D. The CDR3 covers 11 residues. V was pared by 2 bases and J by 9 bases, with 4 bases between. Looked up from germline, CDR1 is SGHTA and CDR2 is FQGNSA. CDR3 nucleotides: TGTGCCAGCAGCTTACGTCGGGAGCTGTTTTTT. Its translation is CASSLRRELFF.

CDR3 sequence reads: CASSRDSRNTGELFF. The CDR3 DNA follows: TGTGCCAGCAGTCGGGACAGCAGGAACACCGGGGAGCTGTTTTTT. The rearrangement joins TRBV28 to TRBJ2-2; 7 nucleotides line up with TRBD1. From germline, CDR1 is MDHEN and CDR2 SYDVKM. This CDR3 contains 15 residues. V lost 5 bases and J lost 1; bases outside the gene matches: 4.

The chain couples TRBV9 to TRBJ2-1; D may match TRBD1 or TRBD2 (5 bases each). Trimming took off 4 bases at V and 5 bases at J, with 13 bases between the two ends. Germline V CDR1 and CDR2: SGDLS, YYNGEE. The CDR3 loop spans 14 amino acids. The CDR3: CASSLEGYDNEQFF. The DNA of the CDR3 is TGTGCCAGCAGCTTAGAGGGGTACGACAATGAGCAGTTCTTC. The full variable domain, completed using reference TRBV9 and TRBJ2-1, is DSGVTQTPKHLITATGQRVTLRCSPRSGDLSVYWYQQSLDQGLQFLIQYYNGEERAKGNILERFSAQQFPDLHSELNLSSLELGDSALYFCASSLEGYDNEQFFGPGTRLTVL.

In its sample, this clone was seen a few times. In DNA, the CDR3 is TGTGCCAGCAGTTACCCTATCCTAGGGGACACTGAAGCTTTCTTT. It specifies CASSYPILGDTEAFF. The chain has TRBV6-6 and TRBJ1-1, with a possible D match to TRBD1 (5 bases). V was trimmed by 2 bases and J by 3 bases, leaving 13 bases between them. Germline V CDR1 and CDR2: MNHNY, SVGAGI (reference sequence). This CDR3 is 15 amino acids long.

CDR3 sequence (DNA): TGTGCCAGTAGTCCCCTAGCGGGTCCCACCTGGGGGGAGCTGTTTTTT. Translated, it gives CASSPLAGPTWGELFF. V usage is TRBV19 and J usage is TRBJ2-2; 8 positions match TRBD2. The CDR3 consists of 16 residues. Germline V gives CDR1 LNHDA, CDR2 SQIVND (reference sequence). Trimming cost V 5 bases and J 8 bases; bases outside gene matches: 13.

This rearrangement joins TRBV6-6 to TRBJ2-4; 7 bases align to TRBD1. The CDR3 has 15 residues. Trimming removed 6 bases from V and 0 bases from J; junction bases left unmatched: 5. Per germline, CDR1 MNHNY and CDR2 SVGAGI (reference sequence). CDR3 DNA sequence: TGTGCCAGCAGGAGGGGGCTCTCAGCCAAAAACATTCAGTACTTC. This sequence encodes CASRRGLSAKNIQYF.

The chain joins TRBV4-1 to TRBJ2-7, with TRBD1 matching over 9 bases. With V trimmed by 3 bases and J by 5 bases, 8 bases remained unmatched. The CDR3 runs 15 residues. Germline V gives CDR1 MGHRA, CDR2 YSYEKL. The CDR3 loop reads CASSQRTGDGNEQYF. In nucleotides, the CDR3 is TGCGCCAGCAGCCAGAGGACAGGGGACGGGAACGAGCAGTACTTC.

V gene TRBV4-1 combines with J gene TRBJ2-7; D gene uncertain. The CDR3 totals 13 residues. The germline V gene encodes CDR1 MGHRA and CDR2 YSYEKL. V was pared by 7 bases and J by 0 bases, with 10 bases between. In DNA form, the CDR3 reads TGCGCCAGCAACGATCGGGTCTCCTACGAGCAGTACTTC. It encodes CASNDRVSYEQYF.

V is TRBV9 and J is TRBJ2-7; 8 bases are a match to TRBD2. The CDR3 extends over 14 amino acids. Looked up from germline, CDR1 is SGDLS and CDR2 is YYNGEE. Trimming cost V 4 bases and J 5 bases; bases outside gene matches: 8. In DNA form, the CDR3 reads TGTGCCAGCAGCCCCCGGGGACTAGGCCACGAGCAGTACTTC. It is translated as CASSPRGLGHEQYF.

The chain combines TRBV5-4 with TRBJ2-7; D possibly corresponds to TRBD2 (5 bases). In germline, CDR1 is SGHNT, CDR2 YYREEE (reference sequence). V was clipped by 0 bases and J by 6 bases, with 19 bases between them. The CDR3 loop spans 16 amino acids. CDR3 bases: TGTGCCAGCAGCTTGGGGGGAGCTAGAAATCGCGGCGAGCAGTACTTC. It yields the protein CASSLGGARNRGEQYF.

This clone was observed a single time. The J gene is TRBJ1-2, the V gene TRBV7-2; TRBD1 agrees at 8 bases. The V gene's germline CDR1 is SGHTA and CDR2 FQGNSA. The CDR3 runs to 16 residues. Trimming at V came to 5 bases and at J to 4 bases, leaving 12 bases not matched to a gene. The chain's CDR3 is CASSPQTGQGSYGYTF. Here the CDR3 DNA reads TGTGCCAGCAGCCCCCAGACAGGACAGGGATCCTATGGCTACACCTTC. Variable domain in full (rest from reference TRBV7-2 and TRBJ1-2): GAGVSQSPSNKVTEKGKDVELRCDPISGHTALYWYRQSLGQGLEFLIYFQGNSAPDKSGLPSDRFSAERTGGSVSTLTIQRTQQEDSAVYLCASSPQTGQGSYGYTFGSGTRLTVV.

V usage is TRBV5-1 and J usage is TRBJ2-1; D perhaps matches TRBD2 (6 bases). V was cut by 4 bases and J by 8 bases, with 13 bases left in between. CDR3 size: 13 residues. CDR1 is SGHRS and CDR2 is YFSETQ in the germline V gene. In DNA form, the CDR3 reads TGCGCCAGCAGCCCGGCCCGGGACTATGAGCAGTTCTTC. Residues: CASSPARDYEQFF.

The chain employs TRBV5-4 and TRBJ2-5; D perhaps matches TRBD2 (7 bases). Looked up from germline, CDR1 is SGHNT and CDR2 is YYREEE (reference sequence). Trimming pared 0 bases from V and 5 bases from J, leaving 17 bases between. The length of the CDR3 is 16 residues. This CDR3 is CASSLGTRGAGETQYF. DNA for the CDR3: TGTGCCAGCAGCTTGGGAACCCGGGGGGCGGGGGAGACCCAGTACTTC. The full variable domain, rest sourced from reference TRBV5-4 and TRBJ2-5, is ETGVTQSPTHLIKTRGQQVTLRCSSQSGHNTVSWYQQALGQGPQFIFQYYREEENGRGNFPPRFSGLQFPNYSSELNVNALELDDSALYLCASSLGTRGAGETQYFGPGTRLLVL.

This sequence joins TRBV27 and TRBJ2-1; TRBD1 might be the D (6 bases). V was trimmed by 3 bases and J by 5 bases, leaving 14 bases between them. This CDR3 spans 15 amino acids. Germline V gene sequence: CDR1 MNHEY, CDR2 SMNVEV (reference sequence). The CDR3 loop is CASSFVDSLNNEQFF. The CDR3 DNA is TGTGCCAGCAGTTTTGTGGACAGCCTGAACAATGAGCAGTTCTTC.

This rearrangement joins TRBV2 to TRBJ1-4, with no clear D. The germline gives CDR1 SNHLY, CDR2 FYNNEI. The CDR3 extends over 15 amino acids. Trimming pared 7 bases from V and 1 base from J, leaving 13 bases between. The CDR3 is CASIEGSITNEKLFF. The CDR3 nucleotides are TGTGCCAGCATTGAGGGCTCAATAACTAATGAAAAACTGTTTTTT. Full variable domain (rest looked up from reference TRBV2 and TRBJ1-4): EPEVTQTPSHQVTQMGQEVILRCVPISNHLYFYWYRQILGQKVEFLVSFYNNEISEKSEIFDDQFSVERPDGSNFTLKIRSTKLEDSAMYFCASIEGSITNEKLFFGSGTQLSVL.

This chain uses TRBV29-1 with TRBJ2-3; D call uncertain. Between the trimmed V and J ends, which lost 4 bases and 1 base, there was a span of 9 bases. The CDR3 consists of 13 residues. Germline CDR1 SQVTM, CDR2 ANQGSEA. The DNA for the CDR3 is TGCAGCGTTGGTCCACTTGGCACAGATACGCAGTATTTT. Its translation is CSVGPLGTDTQYF.

The CDR3 loop reads CASNLFGTPVREKLFF. In DNA form, the CDR3 reads TGTGCCAGCAATCTTTTCGGGACTCCGGTGCGGGAAAAACTGTTTTTT. The chain recombines TRBV28 with TRBJ1-4; TRBD1 might be the D (5 bases). Germline values: CDR1 MDHEN, CDR2 SYDVKM. The length of the CDR3 is 16 residues. V was clipped by 7 bases and J by 8 bases, with 23 bases between them.

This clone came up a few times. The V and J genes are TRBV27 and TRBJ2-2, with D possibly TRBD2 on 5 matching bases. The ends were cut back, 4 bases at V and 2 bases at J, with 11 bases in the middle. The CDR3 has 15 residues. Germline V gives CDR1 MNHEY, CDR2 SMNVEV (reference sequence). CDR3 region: CASSSTTKNTGELFF. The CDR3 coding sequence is TGTGCCAGCAGTTCGACTACGAAAAACACCGGGGAGCTGTTTTTT.